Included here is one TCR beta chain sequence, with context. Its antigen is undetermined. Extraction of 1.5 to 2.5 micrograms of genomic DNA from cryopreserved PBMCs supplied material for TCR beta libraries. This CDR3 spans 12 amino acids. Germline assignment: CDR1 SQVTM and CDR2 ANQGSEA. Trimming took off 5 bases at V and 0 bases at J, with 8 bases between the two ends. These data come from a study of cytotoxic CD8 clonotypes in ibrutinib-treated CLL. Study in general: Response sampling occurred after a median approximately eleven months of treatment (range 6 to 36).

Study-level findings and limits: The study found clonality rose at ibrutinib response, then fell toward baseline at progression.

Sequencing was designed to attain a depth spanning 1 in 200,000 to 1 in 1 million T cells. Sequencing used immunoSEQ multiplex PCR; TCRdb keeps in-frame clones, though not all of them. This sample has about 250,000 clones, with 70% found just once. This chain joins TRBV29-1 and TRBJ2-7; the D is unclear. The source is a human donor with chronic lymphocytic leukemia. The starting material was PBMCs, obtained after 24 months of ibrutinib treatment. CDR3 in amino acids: CSVSKNSYEQYF. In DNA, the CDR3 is TGCAGCGTTTCAAAAAACTCCTACGAGCAGTACTTC.